This passage covers 29 T cell receptor beta chains from one sample sequenced in a study of PD-1 blockade in classical Hodgkin lymphoma. Some clones are missing from TCRdb's copy, which holds only in-frame ones; the method was immunoSEQ multiplex PCR. The data contain around 3,200 clones, approximately 70% of them singletons. Time point given: newly diagnosed, previously untreated cHL patient sample. The CD8+ T cells came from thawed PBMCs through magnetic negative selection. Material: CD8+ T cells from blood. The receptors here all came from a human donor with classical Hodgkin lymphoma.

This clone was counted between two and nine times. The chain's CDR3 is CASSEPSSFYEQYF. The CDR3 DNA reads as TGCGCCAGCAGTGAGCCGTCTAGCTTTTACGAGCAGTACTTC. The chain couples TRBV10-2 to TRBJ2-7; TRBD2 might be the D (5 bases). From germline, CDR1 is WSHSY and CDR2 SAAADI. The V gene lost 2 bases and the J gene lost 4 bases, with 12 bases spanning the gap. This CDR3 spans 14 amino acids.

The rearrangement joins TRBV21-1 to TRBJ2-7; TRBD2 was called by the table and not checked on the DNA. TRBV21-1 is designated a pseudogene. This CDR3 comprises 20 residues. This CDR3 reads CASSRGLRTSGEIVAYEQYF. The CDR3 DNA reads as TGTGCCAGCAGCAGAGGACTCAGGACTAGCGGGGAAATCGTGGCCTACGAGCAGTACTTC.

The V and J genes are TRBV7-8 and TRBJ2-5; 9 positions match TRBD2. With 8 bases clipped from V and 2 bases from J, the junction kept 18 bases outside the gene matches. The CDR3 has 18 amino acids. In germline, CDR1 is SGHVS, CDR2 FQNEAQ. The CDR3 DNA reads TGTGCCAGCCTCCTTCCGGCTAGCGGGAACTTGGGGCAAGAGACCCAGTACTTC. Translation gives CASLLPASGNLGQETQYF.

This chain uses TRBV19 with TRBJ1-2, with no clear D. Germline CDR1 is LNHDA and CDR2 is SQIVND (reference sequence). Trimming removed 5 bases at V and 4 bases at J, with 17 bases between. The CDR3 contains 15 residues. For the CDR3, the DNA is TGTGCCAGTAGTGCCACACGGACGGCCTCCTATGGCTACACCTTC. Amino acid sequence: CASSATRTASYGYTF.

The rearrangement joins TRBV6-1 to TRBJ2-1; D is undetermined. V was pared by 2 bases and J by 7 bases, with 9 bases between. In germline, CDR1 is MNHNS, CDR2 SASEGT. The CDR3 is made up of 13 amino acids. The chain's CDR3 is CASSESGGNEQFF. CDR3 in DNA: TGTGCCAGCAGTGAATCTGGTGGGAATGAGCAGTTCTTC.

This clone was seen a handful of times. The chain uses TRBV6-1 and TRBJ2-7, with D possibly being TRBD2 (6 bases). CDR1 is MNHNS and CDR2 is SASEGT in the germline V gene. CDR3 length: 15 amino acids. The V gene lost 2 bases and the J gene lost 1 base, with 12 bases spanning the gap. Here the CDR3 reads CASSEWGGGSYEQYF. CDR3 DNA: TGTGCCAGCAGTGAATGGGGAGGAGGTTCCTACGAGCAGTACTTC.

This clone was seen a handful of times. The chain uses TRBV5-1 and TRBJ2-4, with 9 bases that match TRBD1. The CDR3 consists of 16 residues. The germline gives CDR1 SGHRS, CDR2 YFSETQ. V was pared by 2 bases and J by 6 bases, with 9 bases of the junction left unmatched. Written as DNA, the CDR3 is TGCGCCAGCAGCTTACTACAGGGGGCTTCAGGAAACATTCAGTACTTC. Translated: CASSLLQGASGNIQYF. The whole variable domain, filled in from reference TRBV5-1 and TRBJ2-4, reads KAGVTQTPRYLIKTRGQQVTLSCSPISGHRSVSWYQQTPGQGLQFLFEYFSETQRNKGNFPGRFSGRQFSNSRSEMNVSTLELGDSALYLCASSLLQGASGNIQYFGAGTRLSVL.

The chain employs TRBV10-2 and TRBJ2-1, with 14 bases that match TRBD2. This CDR3 is built from 14 residues. The trim removed 10 bases at V and 9 bases at J, leaving 8 bases unmatched. Germline CDR1 and CDR2: WSHSY and SAAADI. The CDR3 loop is CATGTSGSGGEQFF. The CDR3 bases are TGCGCCACCGGGACTAGCGGGAGCGGGGGTGAGCAGTTCTTC.

In DNA, the CDR3 is TGTGCCAGCAGTCCTAAACAGGGAATCGTAAGTGCCCCCACAGATACGCAGTATTTT. Protein sequence: CASSPKQGIVSAPTDTQYF. The chain carries TRBV27 and TRBJ2-3, with D tentatively TRBD1 (6 bases). Trimming took 5 bases from V and 2 from J, leaving 26 bases between them. Germline-derived CDR1 and CDR2 are MNHEY and SMNVEV (reference sequence). This CDR3 is built from 19 residues.

The J gene is TRBJ2-5, the V gene TRBV10-2, with D tentatively TRBD1 (6 bases). The closer fit of TRBJ2-7 to the DNA end suggests the J call may be wrong. The CDR3 is 15 residues long. Germline lookup yields CDR1 WSHSY and CDR2 SAAADI. The CDR3 sequence: CASSPPWTASYEQYF. CDR3 in DNA: TGCGCCAGCAGTCCACCTTGGACAGCCTCCTACGAGCAGTACTTC.

V usage is TRBV6-5 and J usage is TRBJ1-1; D remains unclear. CDR3 length equals 13 residues. Germline V CDR1 and CDR2: MNHEY, SVGAGI. Trimming removed 8 bases at V and 0 bases at J, with 10 bases between. CDR3 sequence reads: CASGPLLNTEAFF. CDR3 DNA sequence: TGTGCCAGCGGCCCGCTCTTGAACACTGAAGCTTTCTTT.

The CDR3 region is CASSETSGRGWETQYF. The DNA for the CDR3 is TGTGCCAGCAGTGAAACTAGCGGGAGAGGTTGGGAGACCCAGTACTTC. This chain connects TRBV6-1 to TRBJ2-5; 11 bases match TRBD2. J lost 5 bases, V lost 2 bases, and 7 bases had no gene match. Germline V gene sequence: CDR1 MNHNS, CDR2 SASEGT. This CDR3 has 16 residues.

V gene TRBV2 combines with J gene TRBJ1-2; D perhaps matches TRBD1 (6 bases). From germline, CDR1 is SNHLY and CDR2 FYNNEI. V lost 7 bases and J lost 4, with 10 bases in between. The CDR3 loop spans 12 amino acids. CDR3 residues: CASMGGLYGYTF. The CDR3 bases are TGTGCCAGCATGGGGGGGCTCTATGGCTACACCTTC.

This clone was recorded a few times. Its ends do not fully match the called genes, so a read error is possible. The chain couples TRBV7-9 to TRBJ2-7, with 10 positions matching TRBD1. The germline gives CDR1 SEHNR, CDR2 FQNEAQ (reference sequence). This CDR3 comprises 13 residues. The CDR3 region is CASTPGDRGRPDF. CDR3 bases: TGTGCCAGCACCCCAGGGGACAGGGGTCGGCCGGACTTC.

The rearrangement joins TRBV7-8 to TRBJ2-5; 11 bases align to TRBD1. The ends lost 7 bases at V and 5 bases at J; junction bases unmatched: 9. This CDR3 is built from 15 residues. Germline V gene sequence: CDR1 SGHVS, CDR2 FQNEAQ. CDR3 region: CASIPDRGLFETQYF. CDR3 DNA sequence: TGTGCCAGCATCCCGGACAGGGGGCTCTTCGAGACCCAGTACTTC.

The chain employs TRBV29-1 and TRBJ1-2; D possibly corresponds to TRBD1 (5 bases). Germline assignment: CDR1 SQVTM and CDR2 ANQGSEA. The CDR3 has 13 amino acids. Trimming took off 6 bases at V and 5 bases at J, with 16 bases between the two ends. Written as DNA, the CDR3 is TGCAGCGTCGCGACAGCCAGAGCTTATGGCTACACCTTC. Amino acids: CSVATARAYGYTF.

In its sample, this clone was seen a few times. One end of the junction varies from germline; a read error may be responsible. This chain connects TRBV7-2 to TRBJ2-1, with D tentatively TRBD2 (7 bases). CDR1 is SGHTA, CDR2 FQGNSA, per germline. The CDR3 sequence is 16 residues long. CDR3 residues: CASSVAPQGGGNEQFF. CDR3 in DNA: TGTGCCAGCAGCGTAGCGCCTCAGGGAGGGGGCAATGAGCAGTTCTTC.

This clone has only one observation. A far bigger clonotype differs at one base, so this is likely a read error. Other DNA sequences in the same sample also yield this CDR3. The rearrangement links TRBV5-4 to TRBJ2-7; TRBD2 might be the D (6 bases). CDR3 size: 16 residues. The germline V and J ends were trimmed by 4 bases and 3 bases, with 20 bases remaining between them. Germline-derived CDR1 and CDR2 are SGHNT and YYREEE (reference sequence). The DNA of the CDR3 is TGTGCCAGCAGCCAAGAGGGACTGGAGGGATTCTACGAGCAGTACTTC. This encodes CASSQEGLEGFYEQYF.

This chain connects TRBV5-5 to TRBJ2-1; D uncertain. The V gene lost 0 bases and the J gene lost 4 bases, with 8 bases spanning the gap. The CDR3 runs to 14 residues. Germline V lookup: CDR1 SGHKS, CDR2 YYEKEE (reference sequence). The CDR3 region has the DNA TGTGCCAGCAGCTTGGGGGATTGGTACAATGAGCAGTTCTTC. Encoded protein: CASSLGDWYNEQFF.

This chain joins TRBV6-1 and TRBJ2-7; 8 nucleotides align to TRBD1. The V gene's germline CDR1 is MNHNS and CDR2 SASEGT. J was trimmed by 3 bases and V by 5 bases; bases with no gene match: 9. CDR3 size: 15 residues. This CDR3 reads CASSPDAGGVYEQYF. CDR3 DNA sequence: TGTGCCAGCAGTCCAGACGCAGGGGGCGTCTACGAGCAGTACTTC.

This clone was picked up one time. This rearrangement joins TRBV6-4 to TRBJ2-2; D is perhaps TRBD1 (5 bases). This CDR3 has 14 amino acids. Germline V lookup: CDR1 MRHNA, CDR2 SNTAGT. V was trimmed by 2 bases and J by 2 bases, leaving 6 bases between them. The DNA for the CDR3 is TGTGCCAGCAGTGACGGACACAACACCGGGGAGCTGTTTTTT. Residues: CASSDGHNTGELFF.

V usage is TRBV27 and J usage is TRBJ2-1; D gene uncertain. The CDR3 is made up of 15 amino acids. The germline gives CDR1 MNHEY, CDR2 SMNVEV (reference sequence). The V end was cut by 5 bases, the J end by 3 bases, with 14 bases between. The CDR3 sequence is CASSVRLGGYNEQFF. The CDR3 region has the DNA TGTGCCAGCAGTGTTCGTCTGGGTGGCTACAATGAGCAGTTCTTC.

In this sample, this clone turned up a few times. V usage is TRBV9 and J usage is TRBJ1-4; no firm D call. The CDR3 is 14 amino acids. V lost 3 bases to trimming and J lost 4 bases, with 10 bases between them. From germline, CDR1 is SGDLS and CDR2 YYNGEE. This CDR3 reads CASSGGWGNEKLFF. In DNA, the CDR3 is TGTGCCAGCAGCGGAGGGTGGGGTAATGAAAAACTGTTTTTT.

This chain joins TRBV5-4 and TRBJ2-1, with D possibly being TRBD1 (6 bases). This CDR3 has 12 residues. Trimming removed 4 bases at V and 9 bases at J, with 11 bases between. Germline CDR1 is SGHNT and CDR2 is YYREEE (reference sequence). Here the CDR3 DNA reads TGTGCCAGCAGCCCAGGGGTGAGTGAGCAGTTCTTC. Residues: CASSPGVSEQFF.

The gene calls are TRBV4-1 and TRBJ1-1; TRBD1 is a possible D gene (5 bases). The V and J ends lost 4 bases and 1 base respectively, with 16 bases between them. CDR1 is MGHRA, CDR2 YSYEKL, per germline. The CDR3 loop spans 16 amino acids. The CDR3 is CASSRQVGTPNTEAFF. The CDR3 nucleotides read TGCGCCAGCAGCCGACAAGTTGGGACCCCGAACACTGAAGCTTTCTTT.

V and J are TRBV7-9 and TRBJ1-1; 9 nucleotides agree with TRBD1. The CDR3 spans 16 residues. V was clipped by 3 bases and J by 0 bases; unmatched bases: 5. CDR1 and CDR2 (germline): SEHNR, FQNEAQ (reference sequence). The CDR3 loop reads CASSLGTGPLNTEAFF. The CDR3 nucleotides are TGTGCCAGCAGCTTGGGGACAGGGCCATTGAACACTGAAGCTTTCTTT.

The chain uses TRBV10-2 and TRBJ2-5; D is perhaps TRBD2 (5 bases). Judging by the DNA end, TRBJ2-7 fits better; the J call may be wrong. Per the germline V gene, CDR1 is WSHSY and CDR2 is SAAADI. The CDR3 loop spans 14 amino acids. In DNA, the CDR3 is TGCGCCAGCAGTGAGCCGTCTAGCTTTTACGAGCAGTACTTC. Its protein is CASSEPSSFYEQYF.

The chain couples TRBV7-6 to TRBJ2-7; possibly TRBD1 or TRBD2 for D (5 bases each). CDR3 length equals 12 residues. Germline assignment: CDR1 SGHVS and CDR2 FNYEAQ. Trimming removed 8 bases from V and 7 bases from J, with 15 bases in between. CDR3 DNA sequence: TGTGCCAGCTCTGTCAGGGACGGTGAGCAGTACTTC. Amino acids: CASSVRDGEQYF. Full variable domain (remainder filled in from reference TRBV7-6 and TRBJ2-7): GAGVSQSPRYKVTKRGQDVALRCDPISGHVSLYWYRQALGQGPEFLTYFNYEAQQDKSGLPNDRFSAERPEGSISTLTIQRTEQRDSAMYRCASSVRDGEQYFGPGTRLTVT.

The chain recombines TRBV7-9 with TRBJ2-7; 12 bases fit TRBD1. CDR3 length: 16 residues. The V segment lost 4 bases and the J segment 3 bases; nucleotides outside the gene matches: 7. Germline V lookup: CDR1 SEHNR, CDR2 FQNEAQ (reference sequence). CDR3: CASSSMGQGADYEQYF. In nucleotides, the CDR3 is TGTGCCAGCAGCTCAATGGGACAGGGGGCAGACTACGAGCAGTACTTC.